In its sample, the clone carrying this T cell receptor beta chain was seen many times. This record belongs to a study of spatial heterogeneity in lung cancer. TCRdb itself ran the 5' RACE reads through MiXCR, one entry per CDR3 protein. The sample holds some 35,000 distinct CDR3 sequences, around 7.6% seen once. The time point here: blood at routine non-recurrence follow-up after resection. V lost 3 bases and J 5 bases, leaving 13 bases between the germline ends. The CDR3 sequence is 14 residues long. The gene calls are TRBV12-3 or TRBV12-4 and TRBJ1-1, with D perhaps TRBD1 (5 bases). Sequencing was performed on PBMCs, taken at follow-up. The receptor's source is a male donor with early-stage non-small cell lung cancer. The CDR3 coding sequence is TGTGCCAGCAGTTTTGGAGGGGTTCGGACTGAAGCTTTCTTT. This encodes CASSFGGVRTEAFF.